Below, 14 T cell receptor beta chains from the same sample are listed, as sequenced in a study of OX40 agonist ivuxolimab in advanced cancers. Clones were read by immunoSEQ multiplex PCR, and TCRdb kept only the in-frame ones, dropping some. This sample has about 83,000 clones, with roughly 84% found just once. The material sequenced was CD4+ or CD8+ T cells sorted from blood, taken in a trial of the OX40 agonist ivuxolimab. All receptors derive from an adult with an advanced solid tumor such as melanoma, head and neck, liver or kidney cancer.

The V and J genes are TRBV6-5 and TRBJ1-6, with unresolved D. Germline V lookup: CDR1 MNHEY, CDR2 SVGAGI. There are 11 residues in the CDR3. V lost 6 bases and J 14 bases, leaving 11 bases between the germline ends. The CDR3 loop is CASSPKRSLHF. CDR3 DNA sequence: TGTGCCAGCAGCCCAAAAAGATCCCTCCACTTT.

This rearrangement joins TRBV7-2 to TRBJ1-2, with 7 nucleotides matching TRBD1. CDR1 is SGHTA, CDR2 FQGNSA, per germline. The CDR3 totals 13 residues. V was pared by 3 bases and J by 3 bases, with 1 base of the junction left unmatched. The CDR3 nucleotides are TGTGCCAGCAGCTTTACAGGGGACTATGGCTACACCTTC. This translates into CASSFTGDYGYTF.

This chain uses TRBV6-9 with TRBJ2-7; 8 bases align to TRBD2. CDR3 length: 15 amino acids. Per the germline V gene, CDR1 is MNHGY and CDR2 is SVAAGI. J lost 0 bases, V lost 3 bases, and 4 bases had no gene match. CDR3 bases: TGTGCCAGCAGTTACCGGAGCGGGAGCTCCTACGAGCAGTACTTC. It yields the protein CASSYRSGSSYEQYF.

V gene TRBV6-6 combines with J gene TRBJ2-4, with TRBD1 as a possible D gene (6 bases). The CDR3 consists of 14 residues. Germline CDR1 reads MNHNY; CDR2 reads SVGAGI (reference sequence). Trimming cost V 0 bases and J 9 bases, with 12 bases left between them. The DNA for the CDR3 is TGTGCCAGCAGTTACTCCGGACAGCCAACCATTCAGTACTTC. Residues: CASSYSGQPTIQYF.

CDR3 protein: CASSFGGSEAFF. The CDR3 DNA sequence: TGTGCCAGCAGCTTCGGGGGGAGTGAAGCTTTCTTT. The chain employs TRBV7-9 and TRBJ1-1, with a tentative D call TRBD1 (5 bases). The CDR3 has 12 amino acids. Trimming left V 3 bases short and J 7 bases short, with 9 bases between. Germline V gene lookup returns CDR1 SEHNR and CDR2 FQNEAQ (reference sequence).

J is TRBJ1-5 and V is TRBV5-1; TRBD1 matches 7 bases. The CDR3 totals 15 residues. J was trimmed by 5 bases and V by 0 bases; bases with no gene match: 5. CDR1 is SGHRS and CDR2 is YFSETQ in the germline V gene. This CDR3 is CASSLGGTDYQPQHF. As DNA, the CDR3 is TGCGCCAGCAGCTTGGGGGGGACAGACTATCAGCCCCAGCATTTT.

DNA for the CDR3: TGTGCCAGCAGCCTCTCGGACAGGGGCGAGCAGTACTTC. This sequence encodes CASSLSDRGEQYF. The chain couples TRBV11-3 to TRBJ2-7; 9 nucleotides line up with TRBD1. This CDR3 has 13 residues. J lost 6 bases, V lost 5 bases, and 5 bases had no gene match. Germline CDR1 and CDR2: SGHNT and YENEEA.

The V gene is TRBV4-2, the J gene TRBJ1-4; 9 bases match TRBD1. This CDR3 has 16 amino acids. Germline V lookup: CDR1 LGHNA, CDR2 YNFKEQ. Unmatched junction bases numbered 10, after V lost 3 bases and J lost 8 bases. CDR3 in amino acids: CASSQDPGTGTEKLFF. In DNA form, the CDR3 reads TGTGCCAGCAGCCAGGACCCCGGGACAGGGACCGAAAAACTGTTTTTT.

The rearrangement joins TRBV7-3 to TRBJ2-3; 8 positions match TRBD2. The CDR3 spans 15 residues. With V trimmed by 4 bases and J by 1 base, 4 bases remained unmatched. Germline V lookup: CDR1 SGHTA, CDR2 FQGTGA. The CDR3 is CASSSTSGRTDTQYF. In DNA form, the CDR3 reads TGTGCCAGCAGCTCTACTAGCGGACGCACAGATACGCAGTATTTT.

V usage is TRBV29-1 and J usage is TRBJ2-1; no definite D call. The germline gives CDR1 SQVTM, CDR2 ANQGSEA. Trimming removed 4 bases from V and 7 bases from J, with 11 bases in between. This CDR3 comprises 12 residues. The CDR3 reads CSVVFVGNEQFF. The CDR3 nucleotides are TGCAGCGTTGTATTCGTGGGGAATGAGCAGTTCTTC.

The J gene is TRBJ1-2, the V gene TRBV6-5; D perhaps matches TRBD1 (5 bases). V lost 6 bases to trimming and J lost 0 bases, with 14 bases between them. From germline, CDR1 is MNHEY and CDR2 SVGAGI. The CDR3 sequence is 15 residues long. This CDR3 is CASRSWDSANYGYTF. Written as DNA, the CDR3 is TGTGCCAGCAGGTCTTGGGACTCAGCTAACTATGGCTACACCTTC.

The chain recombines TRBV27 with TRBJ1-2; possible D gene TRBD1, 6 bases. Trimming shortened V by 1 base and J by 2 bases, and 8 bases separated the two germline ends. This CDR3 region has 14 residues. Germline values: CDR1 MNHEY, CDR2 SMNVEV (reference sequence). CDR3 loop: CASSLYQGNYGYTF. CDR3 in DNA: TGTGCCAGCAGTTTATATCAGGGGAACTATGGCTACACCTTC.

This chain links TRBV7-2 with TRBJ2-3; 11 nucleotides align to TRBD2. Germline CDR1 reads SGHTA; CDR2 reads FQGNSA. This CDR3 region has 15 residues. V lost 2 bases and J lost 6; bases outside the gene matches: 4. The CDR3: CASSLTSGSWDTQYF. CDR3 sequence (DNA): TGTGCCAGCAGCTTAACTAGCGGGAGTTGGGATACGCAGTATTTT. The full variable domain, with the rest looked up from reference TRBV7-2 and TRBJ2-3, is GAGVSQSPSNKVTEKGKDVELRCDPISGHTALYWYRQSLGQGLEFLIYFQGNSAPDKSGLPSDRFSAERTGGSVSTLTIQRTQQEDSAVYLCASSLTSGSWDTQYFGPGTRLTVL.

This chain joins TRBV6-6 and TRBJ2-1, with D possibly matching TRBD2 (6 bases). Germline CDR1 is MNHNY and CDR2 is SVGAGI (reference sequence). V shed 8 bases and J shed 0 bases, with 14 bases lying between them. The CDR3 extends over 15 amino acids. The CDR3 DNA reads as TGTGCCAGCGCGGGGTATAGGGGCTCCTACAATGAGCAGTTCTTC. Amino acid sequence: CASAGYRGSYNEQFF.